This T cell receptor (beta chain) is drawn from a study of vaccination and CD4 T cells after COVID-19. Study-wide context: The study collected post-vaccine samples a median around 77 days after dose two, with a range of 14 to 241. Whole-study findings and limits: A median approximately 86% of convalescent patients' SARS-CoV-2-reactive clones emerged only after vaccination. Analysis covered relatively few convalescent patients and lacked any early post-infection timepoints.

The treatment was: roughly 11-day PBMC culture with coronavirus spike peptide pools or control peptides (ViraFEST assay). Worth noting for this clonotype: The target antigen is unknown.

At the Johns Hopkins FTIC core, DNA taken from cultured CD4+ T cells was sequenced by way of the Oncomine TCR Beta short-read assay. Investigators isolated genomic DNA from cultured CD4+ T cells. In TCRdb, the PCR reads were re-called with MiXCR into one record per CDR3 protein. The table includes 15,000 or so distinct CDR3 sequences, around 55% detected once. Material for sequencing was CD4+ T cells from blood, cultured in vitro. This receptor was taken from a human donor who had recovered from COVID-19.

The CDR3 sequence is CASSLEVRNSPLHF. DNA for the CDR3: TGTGCCAGCAGCTTAGAGGTCAGGAATTCACCCCTCCACTTT. The rearrangement uses TRBV7-2 and TRBJ1-6, with unresolved D. Per the germline V gene, CDR1 is SGHTA and CDR2 is FQGNSA. V was clipped by 1 base and J by 7 bases, with 8 bases between them. The CDR3 has 14 amino acids.